This passage covers 31 T cell receptor beta chains from one sample sequenced in a study of cytomegalovirus exposure and HLA in healthy donors. The PCR had 60 Vbeta and 13 Jbeta primers. Sequencing used immunoSEQ multiplex PCR; TCRdb keeps in-frame clones, though not all of them. The table lists about 190,000 clones, around three quarters of them singletons, with 1.6% in the top ten. The sample consisted of PBMCs. The origin of the receptors is a woman under 30 in good health and CMV-seronegative.

The chain is built from TRBV14 and TRBJ1-6; TRBD1 matches at 12 bases. The V segment lost 4 bases and the J segment 7 bases; nucleotides outside the gene matches: 5. CDR1 is SGHDN and CDR2 is FVKESK in the germline V gene. The CDR3 runs to 16 residues. CDR3 bases: TGTGCCAGCAGCCGGGGACAGGGGGCGCAAAATTCACCCCTCCACTTT. Encoded protein: CASSRGQGAQNSPLHF.

The chain joins TRBV7-2 to TRBJ1-2; D unresolved. The CDR3 has 13 amino acids. Trimming took 5 bases from V and 1 from J, leaving 8 bases between them. CDR1 is SGHTA and CDR2 is FQGNSA in the germline V gene. The CDR3 DNA sequence: TGTGCCAGCAGCCCCAATAGTAACTATGGCTACACCTTC. Its protein is CASSPNSNYGYTF.

This rearrangement joins TRBV5-1 to TRBJ1-1; the D is unclear. The CDR3 has 15 residues. The germline gives CDR1 SGHRS, CDR2 YFSETQ. Trimming removed 0 bases from V and 4 bases from J, with 13 bases in between. This chain's CDR3 is CASSLGVGIGTEAFF. CDR3 sequence (DNA): TGCGCCAGCAGCTTGGGGGTCGGGATTGGCACTGAAGCTTTCTTT.

The chain carries TRBV7-3 and TRBJ1-2, with no clear D. Trimming removed 2 bases at V and 2 bases at J, with 6 bases between. Germline CDR1 SGHTA, CDR2 FQGTGA. This CDR3 contains 13 residues. DNA of the CDR3: TGTGCCAGCAGCTTACCACAGAACTATGGCTACACCTTC. The encoded protein is CASSLPQNYGYTF.

V usage is TRBV5-4 and J usage is TRBJ1-1, with D possibly matching TRBD1 (6 bases). The CDR3 covers 14 residues. Trimming pared 5 bases from V and 5 bases from J, leaving 16 bases between. Germline V gives CDR1 SGHNT, CDR2 YYREEE (reference sequence). CDR3 in DNA: TGTGCCAGCAGACCCCCGTTCACAGGGACTGAAGCTTTCTTT. It codes for CASRPPFTGTEAFF.

V and J are TRBV9 and TRBJ1-2, with 7 positions matching TRBD1. Germline CDR1 is SGDLS and CDR2 is YYNGEE. With V trimmed by 2 bases and J by 7 bases, 5 bases remained unmatched. This CDR3 spans 13 amino acids. As DNA, the CDR3 is TGTGCCAGCAGCGTTAATGGACAGGTTGGCTACACCTTC. Amino acid sequence: CASSVNGQVGYTF.

The genes are TRBV9 and TRBJ2-5; 7 bases line up with TRBD1. The J call is doubtful: the DNA matches TRBJ2-7 better. Germline V lookup: CDR1 SGDLS, CDR2 YYNGEE. This CDR3 is 16 amino acids long. The CDR3 DNA is TGTGCCAGCAGCGTTTTCAGGGACAGTGTTTCCTACGAGCAGTACTTC. Translation gives CASSVFRDSVSYEQYF.

CDR3 nucleotides: TGTGCCAGCAGCGCCGACGACAGGGCCCACACTGAAGCTTTCTTT. This gives the protein CASSADDRAHTEAFF. This rearrangement joins TRBV9 to TRBJ1-1; TRBD1 aligns across 7 bases. The J segment lost 3 bases and the V segment lost 3 bases, leaving 8 bases of the junction unmatched. The CDR3 contains 15 residues. Germline loops: CDR1 SGDLS, CDR2 YYNGEE.

The rearrangement links TRBV6-5 to TRBJ2-5, with a weak D call TRBD2 (5 bases). The J call may not be correct, given that the DNA end is closer to TRBJ2-7. Germline V gives CDR1 MNHEY, CDR2 SVGAGI. The CDR3 runs 13 residues. Written as DNA, the CDR3 is TGTGCCAGCAGTTACCTTCGGGACTACGAGCAGTACTTC. It is translated as CASSYLRDYEQYF.

J is TRBJ2-3 and V is TRBV28; 7 bases are a match to TRBD2. Germline CDR1 is MDHEN and CDR2 is SYDVKM. This CDR3 spans 15 amino acids. V shed 6 bases, J shed 5 bases, and the junction held 11 bases outside the gene matches. CDR3 sequence (DNA): TGTGCCAGCAGCCCCAGCGGGATTGTTGGAGATACGCAGTATTTT. Encoded protein: CASSPSGIVGDTQYF.

The chain recombines TRBV6-5 with TRBJ2-5; 10 bases line up with TRBD2. Germline CDR1 and CDR2: MNHEY and SVGAGI. Unmatched junction bases numbered 6, after V lost 6 bases and J lost 2 bases. CDR3 length: 15 residues. Here the CDR3 reads CASSLTSGLQETQYF. The CDR3 DNA follows: TGTGCCAGCAGCCTGACTAGCGGGCTTCAAGAGACCCAGTACTTC.

V is TRBV5-1 and J is TRBJ2-3, with 7 positions matching TRBD2. Germline V gives CDR1 SGHRS, CDR2 YFSETQ. The CDR3 totals 15 residues. Trimming at V came to 2 bases and at J to 3 bases, leaving 6 bases not matched to a gene. This chain's CDR3 is CASSFSSGATDTQYF. The CDR3 region has the DNA TGCGCCAGCAGCTTTTCGAGCGGGGCTACAGATACGCAGTATTTT.

V gene TRBV10-2 combines with J gene TRBJ1-4, with D possibly matching TRBD1 (5 bases). Germline CDR1 is WSHSY and CDR2 is SAAADI. The ends were cut back, 6 bases at V and 7 bases at J, with 21 bases in the middle. The CDR3 loop spans 16 amino acids. CDR3 loop: CASSPSPGTGGEKLFF. CDR3 DNA sequence: TGCGCCAGCAGCCCATCTCCGGGAACGGGGGGTGAAAAACTGTTTTTT.

CDR3 DNA: TGTGCCAGCAGTACCAAACTCCTCGGGTCCTACGAGCAGTACTTC. It encodes CASSTKLLGSYEQYF. The chain joins TRBV27 to TRBJ2-7; no definite D call. Trimming shortened V by 5 bases and J by 1 base, and 15 bases separated the two germline ends. CDR1 and CDR2 from the germline V gene are MNHEY and SMNVEV (reference sequence). The CDR3 runs 15 residues.

The CDR3 reads CATSRGGLGLAPDTQYF. In nucleotides, the CDR3 is TGTGCCACCAGCAGGGGGGGGTTGGGACTAGCTCCAGATACGCAGTATTTT. The chain joins TRBV15 to TRBJ2-3; TRBD2 matches at 9 bases. The CDR3 runs to 17 residues. V lost 3 bases to trimming and J lost 4 bases; unmatched junction nucleotides: 11. CDR1 LNHNV and CDR2 YYDKDF come from the germline V gene (reference sequence).

The chain is built from TRBV19 and TRBJ2-3; D may be TRBD1 (6 bases). CDR1 and CDR2 from the germline V gene are LNHDA and SQIVND (reference sequence). The length of the CDR3 is 13 residues. Trimming left V 6 bases short and J 0 bases short, with 7 bases between. CDR3 DNA: TGTGCCAGTAGACAGGGTAGCACAGATACGCAGTATTTT. Amino acids: CASRQGSTDTQYF.

The chain carries TRBV25-1 and TRBJ2-5; 8 bases match TRBD1. Germline V CDR1 and CDR2: MGHDK, SYGVNS. V lost 7 bases and J lost 4; bases outside the gene matches: 8. The CDR3 loop spans 14 amino acids. DNA of the CDR3: TGTGCCAGCACCACCGGACAGGGCAGAGAGACCCAGTACTTC. This gives the protein CASTTGQGRETQYF.

The CDR3 spells CATSRDLGAEKLFF. The CDR3 nucleotides read TGTGCCACCAGCAGAGATTTAGGGGCGGAAAAACTGTTTTTT. The rearrangement joins TRBV15 to TRBJ1-4, with a possible D match to TRBD1 (5 bases). The CDR3 is 14 amino acids. V lost 0 bases and J 8 bases, leaving 10 bases between the germline ends. Germline CDR1 and CDR2: LNHNV and YYDKDF (reference sequence).

The chain is built from TRBV4-1 and TRBJ1-5, with 7 positions matching TRBD1. The V and J ends lost 3 bases and 3 bases, in that order; junction bases with no gene match: 5. This CDR3 has 15 amino acids. The V gene's germline CDR1 is MGHRA and CDR2 YSYEKL. The CDR3 region has the DNA TGCGCCAGCAGCCACGCAGACAGGGACAATCAGCCCCAGCATTTT. Residues: CASSHADRDNQPQHF.

The chain uses TRBV28 and TRBJ2-7, with 9 nucleotides matching TRBD1. The germline CDR1 and CDR2 sequences are MDHEN and SYDVKM. This CDR3 has 15 amino acids. Losses at the gene ends were 5 bases for V and 6 bases for J; bases not matched to a gene: 11. For the CDR3, the DNA is TGTGCCAGCAGTCCCCGGGACAGGGCTCCCTCCGAGCAGTACTTC. Translated: CASSPRDRAPSEQYF.

V and J are TRBV29-1 and TRBJ1-1; a weak D match, TRBD1 (5 bases). The CDR3 is 12 amino acids. Germline CDR1 SQVTM, CDR2 ANQGSEA. Trimming took 2 bases from V and 4 from J, leaving 8 bases between them. The CDR3 sequence: CSVERRVTEAFF. CDR3 coding DNA: TGCAGCGTTGAACGCAGGGTCACTGAAGCTTTCTTT.

This chain joins TRBV6-1 and TRBJ2-1, with 7 bases that match TRBD1. The CDR3 spans 15 residues. The junction had 13 bases not matched to a gene; V was cut back by 4 bases and J by 10 bases. Per the germline V gene, CDR1 is MNHNS and CDR2 is SASEGT. The CDR3 nucleotides are TGTGCCAGCAGTGGGGCGGCTGGGACAGTGGGCGAGCAGTTCTTC. It yields the protein CASSGAAGTVGEQFF.

As concerns this clone: Additional DNA sequences in this sample encode the identical CDR3. The chain combines TRBV5-1 with TRBJ2-1; D perhaps matches TRBD1 (6 bases). CDR1 is SGHRS, CDR2 YFSETQ, per germline. The CDR3 contains 13 residues. Trimming shortened V by 3 bases and J by 4 bases, and 8 bases separated the two germline ends. CDR3 DNA: TGCGCCAGCAGCTCCGGACAGTACAATGAGCAGTTCTTC. Translating gives CASSSGQYNEQFF. The full variable domain, with the rest looked up from reference TRBV5-1 and TRBJ2-1, is KAGVTQTPRYLIKTRGQQVTLSCSPISGHRSVSWYQQTPGQGLQFLFEYFSETQRNKGNFPGRFSGRQFSNSRSEMNVSTLELGDSALYLCASSSGQYNEQFFGPGTRLTVL.

The V and J genes are TRBV23-1 and TRBJ2-7; 9 bases align to TRBD2. TRBV23-1 is an ORF, with its function uncertain. The CDR3 has 17 amino acids. With 2 bases clipped from V and 5 bases from J, the junction kept 13 bases outside the gene matches. In nucleotides, the CDR3 is TGCGCCAGCAGTCAACCATTGGGTCTAGCGGGAACCCACGAGCAGTACTTC. Translating it yields CASSQPLGLAGTHEQYF.

This sequence joins TRBV5-8 and TRBJ1-6; no firm D call. V gave up 6 bases and J gave up 6 bases, with 16 bases separating them. The CDR3 runs to 15 residues. Germline V gene data show CDR1 as SGHTS and CDR2 as YDEGEE. This CDR3 reads CASTLRPSPNSPLHF. CDR3 DNA: TGTGCCAGCACTTTGAGACCTAGCCCTAATTCACCCCTCCACTTT.

The CDR3 DNA is TGTGCCAGCAGCTACTCAAAGGGGACTGAAGCTTTCTTT. It encodes CASSYSKGTEAFF. This chain joins TRBV7-2 and TRBJ1-1, with D tentatively TRBD1 (5 bases). Germline lookup yields CDR1 SGHTA and CDR2 FQGNSA. Trimming shortened V by 4 bases and J by 5 bases, and 11 bases separated the two germline ends. CDR3 length: 13 residues. Together with reference TRBV7-2 and TRBJ1-1, the CDR3 gives the full variable domain: GAGVSQSPSNKVTEKGKDVELRCDPISGHTALYWYRQSLGQGLEFLIYFQGNSAPDKSGLPSDRFSAERTGGSVSTLTIQRTQQEDSAVYLCASSYSKGTEAFFGQGTRLTVV.

The CDR3 DNA sequence: TGCGCCAGCACAGCGGGTTCCCTTGGGGAGACCCAGTACTTC. It specifies CASTAGSLGETQYF. V and J are TRBV5-1 and TRBJ2-5; D might be TRBD2 (6 bases). Per germline, CDR1 SGHRS and CDR2 YFSETQ. Between the trimmed V and J ends, which lost 6 bases and 5 bases, there was a span of 17 bases. This CDR3 spans 14 amino acids.

Only a few counts were recorded for this clone. The rearrangement joins TRBV6-1 to TRBJ1-4, with D perhaps TRBD1 (6 bases). Trimming left V 8 bases short and J 2 bases short, with 15 bases between. The germline CDR1 and CDR2 sequences are MNHNS and SASEGT. The CDR3 runs 15 residues. The CDR3 region is CASFNRVMTNEKLFF. Written as DNA, the CDR3 is TGTGCCAGCTTTAACAGGGTAATGACTAATGAAAAACTGTTTTTT.

This chain uses TRBV30 with TRBJ1-3; 8 bases agree with TRBD1. Germline V lookup: CDR1 GTSNPN, CDR2 SVGIG (reference sequence). The ends lost 5 bases at V and 10 bases at J; junction bases unmatched: 7. This CDR3 is 12 amino acids long. In DNA form, the CDR3 reads TGTGCCTGGGAAGGACAGGGTGGTACCATATATTTT. Its protein is CAWEGQGGTIYF.

The sample holds a few counts of this clone. The chain employs TRBV30 and TRBJ1-2; perhaps TRBD1 as D (5 bases). The CDR3 consists of 13 residues. Germline V lookup: CDR1 GTSNPN, CDR2 SVGIG (reference sequence). V was clipped by 0 bases and J by 8 bases, with 13 bases between them. In nucleotides, the CDR3 is TGTGCCTGGAGTGTACAAGGGGCGCGGGGCTACACCTTC. Translated, it gives CAWSVQGARGYTF.

The chain uses TRBV2 and TRBJ1-2; 8 nucleotides match TRBD1. This CDR3 contains 13 residues. Looked up from germline, CDR1 is SNHLY and CDR2 is FYNNEI. V shed 4 bases, J shed 7 bases, and the junction held 5 bases outside the gene matches. The CDR3 protein is CASSGGQGGGYTF. CDR3 in DNA: TGTGCCAGCAGTGGAGGACAGGGAGGTGGCTACACCTTC. Using reference TRBV2 and TRBJ1-2 for the parts outside the CDR3, the full variable domain is EPEVTQTPSHQVTQMGQEVILRCVPISNHLYFYWYRQILGQKVEFLVSFYNNEISEKSEIFDDQFSVERPDGSNFTLKIRSTKLEDSAMYFCASSGGQGGGYTFGSGTRLTVV.